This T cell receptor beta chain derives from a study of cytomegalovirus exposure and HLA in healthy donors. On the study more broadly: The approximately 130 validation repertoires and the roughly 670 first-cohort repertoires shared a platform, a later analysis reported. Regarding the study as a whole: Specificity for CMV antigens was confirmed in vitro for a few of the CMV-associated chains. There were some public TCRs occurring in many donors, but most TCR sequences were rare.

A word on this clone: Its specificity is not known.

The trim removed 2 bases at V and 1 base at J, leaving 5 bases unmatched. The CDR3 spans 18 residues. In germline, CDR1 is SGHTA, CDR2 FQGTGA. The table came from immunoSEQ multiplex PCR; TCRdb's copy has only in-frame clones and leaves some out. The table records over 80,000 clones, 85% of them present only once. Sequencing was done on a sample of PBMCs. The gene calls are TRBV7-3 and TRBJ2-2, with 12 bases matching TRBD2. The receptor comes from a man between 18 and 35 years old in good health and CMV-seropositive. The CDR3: CASSLGQGLAGNTGELFF. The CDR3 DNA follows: TGTGCCAGCAGCTTAGGTCAGGGACTAGCGGGGAACACCGGGGAGCTGTTTTTT.